This T cell receptor beta chain was sequenced in a study of blood T cells in healthy people across ages. This CDR3 spans 16 amino acids. From germline, CDR1 is SGHVS and CDR2 FQNEAQ. The J segment lost 6 bases and the V segment lost 1 base, leaving 9 bases of the junction unmatched. For the second PCR, which ran for roughly 7 to 11 cycles, a sample-barcoded 5' primer and a J-beta primer mix were used. Via MiXCR, TCRdb re-called the 5' RACE reads, giving one row per CDR3 protein. The table includes fewer than 900,000 distinct CDR3 sequences, 30% to 45% detected once. The study recruited healthy Caucasian donors from Russia who were aged about 6 to 95. The study, taken as a whole, reports: It was held that diversity estimates obtained from one million T cells represented underestimates. Per million T cells, TCR beta diversity dropped roughly linearly as age increased. Compared with aged donors, long-lived donors showed fewer expanded clones, suggesting selection.

In its sample, this clonotype was seen a few times. The antigen remains undetermined. The TCR comes from a man younger than 35 in good health. The chain couples TRBV7-8 to TRBJ2-1, with 7 bases matching TRBD1. The sequenced material came from blood. CDR3 DNA: TGTGCCAGCAGCTTAGTTCGGACAGGCCTTGGCAATGAGCAGTTCTTC. It is translated as CASSLVRTGLGNEQFF.